The 10 T cell receptor beta chains below all came from one sample that was sequenced in a study of T cell responses to AZD1222 COVID-19 vaccine. Sequenced by immunoSEQ multiplex PCR; TCRdb stores in-frame clones only, minus some. In the table there are around 84,000 clones, around 85% of which are singletons. Source: peripheral blood, taken 28 days after the second AZD1222 dose. Receptor source: an adult who received the AZD1222 COVID-19 vaccine.

The chain couples TRBV6-4 to TRBJ1-3; 7 positions match TRBD1. Looked up from germline, CDR1 is MRHNA and CDR2 is SNTAGT. The CDR3 loop spans 13 amino acids. V shed 6 bases and J 11 bases; nucleotides not matched to a gene: 10. The CDR3 region has the DNA TGTGCCAGCAGGAAGGACAGGACGTTGGCCATATATTTT. Encoded protein: CASRKDRTLAIYF.

The chain joins TRBV2 to TRBJ2-7, with a tentative D call TRBD2 (7 bases). The germline V and J ends were trimmed by 4 bases and 7 bases, with 14 bases remaining between them. The CDR3 totals 13 residues. Germline CDR1 and CDR2: SNHLY and FYNNEI. The CDR3 DNA reads TGTGCCAGCAGTGTAGGGGGGGCGAAAGAGCAGTACTTC. As protein: CASSVGGAKEQYF.

The V and J genes are TRBV6-5 and TRBJ1-2; weak D call: TRBD1 (5 bases). CDR1 is MNHEY and CDR2 is SVGAGI in the germline V gene. The CDR3 loop spans 12 amino acids. V was clipped by 4 bases and J by 7 bases, with 10 bases between them. CDR3 residues: CASSLRGGGYTF. The DNA of the CDR3 is TGTGCCAGCAGTTTAAGGGGTGGTGGCTACACCTTC.

The V call is TRBV12-3 or TRBV12-4, the J call TRBJ1-4; D possibly corresponds to TRBD1 (5 bases). This CDR3 comprises 13 residues. The ends were cut back, 6 bases at V and 7 bases at J, with 12 bases in the middle. The CDR3 loop reads CASRPGRVEKLFF. In DNA, the CDR3 is TGTGCCAGCAGACCCGGCAGGGTTGAAAAACTGTTTTTT.

The chain has TRBV6-5 and TRBJ2-7, with 8 bases aligning to TRBD1. CDR3 length: 15 amino acids. The J segment lost 4 bases and the V segment lost 0 bases, leaving 5 bases of the junction unmatched. Germline lookup yields CDR1 MNHEY and CDR2 SVGAGI. CDR3 protein: CASSYSITGGYEQYF. The DNA of the CDR3 is TGTGCCAGCAGTTACTCGATCACAGGGGGTTACGAGCAGTACTTC.

The rearrangement links TRBV4-1 to TRBJ1-2; 9 bases fit TRBD1. J gave up 3 bases and V 7 bases, and 6 bases lay outside the gene matches. CDR3 size: 14 residues. Germline values: CDR1 MGHRA, CDR2 YSYEKL. The CDR3 spells CASTPGQGDYGYTF. The DNA for the CDR3 is TGCGCCAGCACGCCGGGACAGGGAGACTATGGCTACACCTTC.

This chain uses TRBV3-1 (or the pseudogene TRBV3-2) with TRBJ1-1; the match to TRBD1 covers 9 bases. Germline V CDR1 and CDR2: LGHDT, YNNKEL (reference sequence). V trimming: 7 bases; J trimming: 2 bases; junction bases outside the gene matches: 5. CDR3 length: 14 residues. The CDR3, as DNA: TGTGCCAGCAACACAGGGGGCGTTAACACTGAAGCTTTCTTT. Translation gives CASNTGGVNTEAFF.

The chain links TRBV15 to TRBJ1-4; possible D gene TRBD1, 5 bases. V lost 3 bases to trimming and J lost 7 bases, with 12 bases between them. CDR1 and CDR2 (germline): LNHNV, YYDKDF (reference sequence). The CDR3 has 14 residues. CDR3 sequence (DNA): TGTGCCACCAGCAGGGGGACGGAGGGTGAAAAACTGTTTTTT. It is translated as CATSRGTEGEKLFF.

The CDR3 loop is CASSQNLGQNYGYTF. In DNA form, the CDR3 reads TGTGCCAGCAGCCAAAACCTGGGACAGAACTATGGCTACACCTTC. The gene calls are TRBV14 and TRBJ1-2; 7 nucleotides align to TRBD1. J gave up 2 bases and V 2 bases, and 5 bases lay outside the gene matches. Germline CDR1 reads SGHDN; CDR2 reads FVKESK. The CDR3 is 15 residues long.

V is TRBV6-5 and J is TRBJ1-6; D is unclear. CDR1 is MNHEY and CDR2 is SVGAGI in the germline V gene. This CDR3 has 14 residues. V gave up 10 bases and J gave up 10 bases, with 20 bases separating them. The CDR3 protein is CATRRSLKDSPLHF. DNA of the CDR3: TGTGCCACGCGGAGGAGCCTTAAGGACTCACCCCTCCACTTT.